The 25 T cell receptor beta chains listed next were all sequenced from one sample in a study of T cell repertoires in cytomegalovirus infection. TCRdb ran MiXCR on the reads and lists one entry per CDR3 protein. Of roughly 500,000 distinct CDR3 sequences listed, around 35% were seen once; the top ten hold under 20%. Which antigens these TCRs recognize remains unknown. The sample consisted of cultured PBMCs, taken from culture after CMV antigen stimulation. These receptors were taken from a human donor in good health (CMV status not recorded). Some clones in this sample may be carry-over from other donors' samples.

This clonotype was observed many times. CDR3 in DNA: TGTGCCAGCAGCCTAACTCGAACCGTGGGAGATACGCAGTATTTT. Its translation: CASSLTRTVGDTQYF. The chain recombines TRBV7-2 with TRBJ2-3, with D unresolved. In germline, CDR1 is SGHTA, CDR2 FQGNSA. The CDR3 is made up of 15 amino acids. The ends were cut back, 5 bases at V and 5 bases at J, with 17 bases in the middle. The entire variable domain, with the rest obtained from reference TRBV7-2 and TRBJ2-3, is as follows: GAGVSQSPSNKVTEKGKDVELRCDPISGHTALYWYRQSLGQGLEFLIYFQGNSAPDKSGLPSDRFSAERTGGSVSTLTIQRTQQEDSAVYLCASSLTRTVGDTQYFGPGTRLTVL.

In its sample, this clonotype was seen a few times. The chain recombines TRBV6-1 with TRBJ1-6, with D possibly matching TRBD1 (5 bases). This CDR3 has 12 amino acids. Germline loops: CDR1 MNHNS, CDR2 SASEGT. V was pared by 5 bases and J by 10 bases, with 9 bases between. The CDR3 loop is CASSRGESPLHF. The CDR3 DNA reads as TGTGCCAGCAGTCGAGGGGAGTCACCCCTCCACTTT.

V usage is TRBV24-1 and J usage is TRBJ1-5; TRBD1 might be the D (5 bases). Germline values: CDR1 KGHDR, CDR2 SFDVKD. V gave up 3 bases and J gave up 5 bases, with 10 bases separating them. The CDR3 contains 14 residues. CDR3 sequence: CATSDPGPHQPQHF. The CDR3 DNA reads TGTGCCACCAGTGATCCGGGACCTCATCAGCCCCAGCATTTT.

The CDR3 sequence: CASSLSVRGGNEQFF. CDR3 bases: TGTGCCAGCAGCTTATCAGTCAGGGGAGGGAATGAGCAGTTCTTC. The genes are TRBV7-2 and TRBJ2-1, with a weak D call TRBD2 (7 bases). Germline V gene sequence: CDR1 SGHTA, CDR2 FQGNSA. This CDR3 is 15 amino acids long. Trimming left V 2 bases short and J 7 bases short, with 15 bases between. Complete variable domain (other parts from reference TRBV7-2 and TRBJ2-1): GAGVSQSPSNKVTEKGKDVELRCDPISGHTALYWYRQSLGQGLEFLIYFQGNSAPDKSGLPSDRFSAERTGGSVSTLTIQRTQQEDSAVYLCASSLSVRGGNEQFFGPGTRLTVL.

About this clonotype itself: With a much larger clone just one base away, this may be a read error. This chain links TRBV20-1 with TRBJ1-2, with D possibly matching TRBD1 (5 bases). The length of the CDR3 is 11 residues. The V end was cut by 4 bases, the J end by 4 bases, with 7 bases between. CDR1 and CDR2 (germline): DFQATT, SNEGSKA (reference sequence). The DNA for the CDR3 is TGCAGTGCTACCGACAGCTATGGCTACACCTTC. Protein sequence: CSATDSYGYTF.

The rearrangement links TRBV19 to TRBJ2-3; D not certain. V lost 3 bases and J lost 6, with 16 bases in between. This CDR3 is 15 amino acids long. Germline values: CDR1 LNHDA, CDR2 SQIVND (reference sequence). The CDR3 sequence is CASSIQVSSSDTQYF. The DNA for the CDR3 is TGTGCCAGTAGTATTCAGGTCTCTAGTTCGGATACGCAGTATTTT.

This clonotype was picked up a small number of times. This sequence joins TRBV28 and TRBJ1-2; 8 positions match TRBD1. The CDR3 consists of 17 residues. V was clipped by 3 bases and J by 2 bases; unmatched bases: 11. Germline V gene lookup returns CDR1 MDHEN and CDR2 SYDVKM. CDR3 sequence (DNA): TGTGCCAGCAGTTTTCACCCAGGGGGCGCAGCAAACTATGGCTACACCTTC. It translates to CASSFHPGGAANYGYTF.

The chain is built from TRBV7-2 and TRBJ2-1; D remains ambiguous. The CDR3 has 11 amino acids. CDR1 and CDR2 from the germline V gene are SGHTA and FQGNSA. The V end lost 3 bases, the J end lost 10 bases, and 7 bases lay between the germline ends. In DNA, the CDR3 is TGTGCCAGCAGCTTCAAATCAGAGCAGTTCTTC. It specifies CASSFKSEQFF.

This clonotype was counted a few times. V gene TRBV6-5 combines with J gene TRBJ2-1, with unresolved D. The CDR3 runs 13 residues. Trimming took off 0 bases at V and 10 bases at J, with 10 bases between the two ends. Germline assignment: CDR1 MNHEY and CDR2 SVGAGI. CDR3 coding DNA: TGTGCCAGCAGTTACTCGGGATGGTCCGAGCAGTTCTTC. It is translated as CASSYSGWSEQFF.

The table lists this clonotype with a few counts. V and J are TRBV7-6 and TRBJ2-3; D remains unclear. Deletions cut 4 bases from V and 3 bases from J, with 11 bases between. Germline values: CDR1 SGHVS, CDR2 FNYEAQ. The CDR3 runs 14 residues. The CDR3 sequence is CASSSSAGTDTQYF. Here the CDR3 DNA reads TGTGCCAGCAGCTCGTCGGCTGGAACAGATACGCAGTATTTT.

This clonotype was detected only a few times. V usage is TRBV11-2 and J usage is TRBJ2-7, with no clear D. There are 14 residues in the CDR3. Germline lookup yields CDR1 SGHAT and CDR2 FQNNGV. The V gene lost 4 bases and the J gene lost 2 bases, with 12 bases spanning the gap. DNA of the CDR3: TGTGCCAGCAGCTACCAACCCAGGACCTACGAGCAGTACGTC. Its protein is CASSYQPRTYEQYV.

The chain recombines TRBV20-1 with TRBJ2-5, with a weak D call TRBD2 (6 bases). From germline, CDR1 is DFQATT and CDR2 SNEGSKA (reference sequence). The V end was cut by 6 bases, the J end by 2 bases, with 22 bases between. The CDR3 contains 16 residues. CDR3 residues: CSALREDREWQETQYF. CDR3 DNA: TGCAGTGCATTGCGAGAGGACCGGGAGTGGCAAGAGACCCAGTACTTC.

This clonotype has more than one count but fewer than ten. In nucleotides, the CDR3 is TGTGCCAGTCGGGACGTCGGAACAGATACGCAGTATTTT. It encodes CASRDVGTDTQYF. The chain links TRBV6-1 to TRBJ2-3; possibly TRBD1 or TRBD2 for D (5 bases each). V was shortened by 9 bases and J by 3 bases, with 13 bases between the two germline ends. CDR1 and CDR2 (germline): MNHNS, SASEGT. This CDR3 comprises 13 residues.

The chain recombines TRBV15 with TRBJ2-1; 7 bases are shared with TRBD2. The CDR3 covers 14 residues. Germline V gives CDR1 LNHNV, CDR2 YYDKDF (reference sequence). V lost 0 bases and J lost 7; bases outside the gene matches: 3. Here the CDR3 reads CATSRERGGNEQFF. The CDR3 DNA follows: TGTGCCACCAGCAGAGAACGGGGAGGGAATGAGCAGTTCTTC.

The rearrangement uses TRBV10-3 and TRBJ1-2; D might be TRBD1 (5 bases). Germline CDR1 and CDR2: ENHRY and SYGVKD. Trimming took off 5 bases at V and 6 bases at J, with 10 bases between the two ends. This CDR3 region has 12 residues. CDR3 sequence (DNA): TGTGCCATCAGTATTGGGGGAAATGGCTACACCTTC. Translated: CAISIGGNGYTF.

The V gene is TRBV7-3, the J gene TRBJ2-2, with 7 bases lining up with TRBD1. With V trimmed by 2 bases and J by 2 bases, 14 bases remained unmatched. The CDR3 sequence is 19 residues long. CDR1 and CDR2 from the germline V gene are SGHTA and FQGTGA. The CDR3 loop is CASSLSLMLGTANTGELFF. Here the CDR3 DNA reads TGTGCCAGCAGCTTATCGTTGATGTTGGGGACAGCCAACACCGGGGAGCTGTTTTTT.

In this sample, this clonotype turned up a few times. The gene calls are TRBV28 and TRBJ2-7; 8 bases match TRBD2. The CDR3 length is 15 residues. J was trimmed by 1 base and V by 1 base; bases with no gene match: 3. Germline values: CDR1 MDHEN, CDR2 SYDVKM. In nucleotides, the CDR3 is TGTGCCAGCAGTTTATCCTCTAGCGGGTCCTACGAGCAGTACTTC. Translating it yields CASSLSSSGSYEQYF.

The chain links TRBV11-3 to TRBJ2-7; 10 nucleotides agree with TRBD2. Germline assignment: CDR1 SGHNT and CDR2 YENEEA. The CDR3 spans 16 residues. V was pared by 0 bases and J by 5 bases, with 7 bases of the junction left unmatched. As DNA, the CDR3 is TGTGCCAGCAGCTTAGATCGGCTAGCGGGAGTGGACGAGCAGTACTTC. This translates into CASSLDRLAGVDEQYF.

This clonotype has more than one count but fewer than ten. The J gene is TRBJ2-7, the V gene TRBV2, with 7 positions matching TRBD1. Unmatched junction bases numbered 2, after V lost 8 bases and J lost 4 bases. Germline CDR1 is SNHLY and CDR2 is FYNNEI. The CDR3 sequence is 11 residues long. CDR3 nucleotides: TGTGCCAGCCAGACAGGGTACGAGCAGTACGTC. It yields the protein CASQTGYEQYV.

This clonotype was observed once. The J gene is TRBJ1-1, the V gene TRBV9; possibly TRBD1 for D (5 bases). Deletions cut 1 base from V and 3 bases from J, with 10 bases between. The CDR3 sequence is 14 residues long. Germline-derived CDR1 and CDR2 are SGDLS and YYNGEE. CDR3 sequence: CASSVQGWDTEAFF. Written as DNA, the CDR3 is TGTGCCAGCAGCGTACAGGGTTGGGACACTGAAGCTTTCTTT.

V usage is TRBV11-2 and J usage is TRBJ2-1; TRBD2 matches 8 bases. CDR3 length: 11 amino acids. Germline-derived CDR1 and CDR2 are SGHAT and FQNNGV. Trimming at V came to 1 base and at J to 15 bases, leaving 2 bases not matched to a gene. DNA for the CDR3: TGTGCCAGCAGCTTAGGCGGGAGGAGGTTCTTC. It yields the protein CASSLGGRRFF.

The gene calls are TRBV12-3 or TRBV12-4 and TRBJ1-2; D gene ambiguous. This CDR3 region has 13 residues. V lost 6 bases, J lost 2 bases, and 10 bases lay in between. Here the CDR3 reads CASSLRENYGYTF. The CDR3 nucleotides read TGTGCCAGCAGCCTGAGGGAGAACTATGGCTACACCTTC.

The chain is built from TRBV6-2 or TRBV6-3 and TRBJ1-5; no firm D call. Trimming shortened V by 2 bases and J by 2 bases, and 7 bases separated the two germline ends. This CDR3 has 14 amino acids. Germline V gene data show CDR1 as MNHEY and CDR2 as SVGEGT. Here the CDR3 DNA reads TGTGCCAGCAGTTACGGTAGCGGCAATCAGCCCCAGCATTTT. Amino acid sequence: CASSYGSGNQPQHF.

This clonotype was seen repeatedly, ten times or more. The V call is TRBV7-2, the J call TRBJ1-3; D ambiguous. Trimming took off 2 bases at V and 4 bases at J, with 15 bases between the two ends. This CDR3 is 16 amino acids long. CDR1 is SGHTA and CDR2 is FQGNSA in the germline V gene. CDR3 in amino acids: CASSLNGPFEGNTIYF. The CDR3, as DNA: TGTGCCAGCAGCTTAAATGGCCCTTTTGAAGGAAACACCATATATTTT.

A word on this clonotype: One end of the junction varies from germline; a read error may be responsible. The chain has TRBV6-1 and TRBJ1-1; no definite D call. The CDR3 is made up of 14 amino acids. The germline V gene has CDR1 MNHNS and CDR2 SASEGT. CDR3 in amino acids: CSSRRTVANTEAFF. For the CDR3, the DNA is TGTTCCAGCAGGAGGACGGTGGCGAACACTGAAGCTTTCTTT.